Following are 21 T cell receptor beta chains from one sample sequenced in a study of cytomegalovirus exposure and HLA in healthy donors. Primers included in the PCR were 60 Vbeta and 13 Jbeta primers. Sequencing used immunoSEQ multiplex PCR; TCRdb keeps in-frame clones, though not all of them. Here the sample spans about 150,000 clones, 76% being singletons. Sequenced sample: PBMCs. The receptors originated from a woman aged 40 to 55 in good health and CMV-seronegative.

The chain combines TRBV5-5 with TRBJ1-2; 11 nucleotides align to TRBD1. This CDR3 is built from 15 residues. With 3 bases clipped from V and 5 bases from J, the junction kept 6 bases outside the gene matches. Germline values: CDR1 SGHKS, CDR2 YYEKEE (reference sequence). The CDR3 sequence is CASSSGQGAYYGYTF. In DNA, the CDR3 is TGTGCCAGCAGCTCCGGACAGGGGGCATATTATGGCTACACCTTC. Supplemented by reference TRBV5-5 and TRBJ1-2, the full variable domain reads DAGVTQSPTHLIKTRGQQVTLRCSPISGHKSVSWYQQVLGQGPQFIFQYYEKEERGRGNFPDRFSARQFPNYSSELNVNALLLGDSALYLCASSSGQGAYYGYTFGSGTRLTVV.

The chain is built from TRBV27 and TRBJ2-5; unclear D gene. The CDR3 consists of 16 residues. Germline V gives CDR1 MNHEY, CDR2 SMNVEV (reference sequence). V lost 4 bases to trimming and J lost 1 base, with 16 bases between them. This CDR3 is CASSSESFAAQETQYF. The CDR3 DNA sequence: TGTGCCAGCAGTTCCGAGTCTTTTGCGGCCCAAGAGACCCAGTACTTC.

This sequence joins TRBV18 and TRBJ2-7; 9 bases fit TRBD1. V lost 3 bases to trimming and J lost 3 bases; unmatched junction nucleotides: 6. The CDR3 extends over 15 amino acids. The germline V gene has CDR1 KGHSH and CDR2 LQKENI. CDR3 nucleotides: TGTGCCAGCTCACCTCTCGGACAGGGGTTCTACGAGCAGTACTTC. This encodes CASSPLGQGFYEQYF. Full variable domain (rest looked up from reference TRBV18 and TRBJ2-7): NAGVMQNPRHLVRRRGQEARLRCSPMKGHSHVYWYRQLPEEGLKFMVYLQKENIIDESGMPKERFSAEFPKEGPSILRIQQVVRGDSAAYFCASSPLGQGFYEQYFGPGTRLTVT.

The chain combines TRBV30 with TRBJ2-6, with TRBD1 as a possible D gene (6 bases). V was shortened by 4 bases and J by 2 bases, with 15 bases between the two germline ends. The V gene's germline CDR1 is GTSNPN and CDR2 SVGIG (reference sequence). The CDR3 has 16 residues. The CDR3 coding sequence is TGTGCCTGGAACCTAGGGGGTCAGGCTGGGGCCAACGTCCTGACTTTC. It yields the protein CAWNLGGQAGANVLTF.

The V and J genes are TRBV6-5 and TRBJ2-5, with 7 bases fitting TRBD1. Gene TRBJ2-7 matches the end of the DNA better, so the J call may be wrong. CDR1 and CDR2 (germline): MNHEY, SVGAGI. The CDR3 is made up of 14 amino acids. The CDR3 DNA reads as TGTGCCAGCAGCCGTGAGACAGGGATTTACGAGCAGTACTTC. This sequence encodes CASSRETGIYEQYF.

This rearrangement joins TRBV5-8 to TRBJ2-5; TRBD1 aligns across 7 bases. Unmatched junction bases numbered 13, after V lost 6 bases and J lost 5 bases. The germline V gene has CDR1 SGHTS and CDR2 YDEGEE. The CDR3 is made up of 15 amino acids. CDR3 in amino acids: CASTLWGQLKETQYF. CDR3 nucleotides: TGTGCCAGCACCCTATGGGGACAGCTAAAGGAGACCCAGTACTTC. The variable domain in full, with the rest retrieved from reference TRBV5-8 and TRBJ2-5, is EAGVTQSPTHLIKTRGQQATLRCSPISGHTSVYWYQQALGLGLQFLLWYDEGEERNRGNFPPRFSGRQFPNYSSELNVNALELEDSALYLCASTLWGQLKETQYFGPGTRLLVL.

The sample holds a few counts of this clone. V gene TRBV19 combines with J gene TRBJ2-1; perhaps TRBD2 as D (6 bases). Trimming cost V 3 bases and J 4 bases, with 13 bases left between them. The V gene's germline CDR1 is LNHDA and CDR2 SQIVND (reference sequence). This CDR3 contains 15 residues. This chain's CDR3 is CASSMTGLSYNEQFF. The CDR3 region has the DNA TGTGCCAGTAGTATGACGGGACTCTCATACAATGAGCAGTTCTTC.

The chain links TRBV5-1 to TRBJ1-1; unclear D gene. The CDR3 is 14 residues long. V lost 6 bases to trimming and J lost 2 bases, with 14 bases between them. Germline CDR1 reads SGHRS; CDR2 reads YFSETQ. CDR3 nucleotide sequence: TGCGCCAGCACCGCCTGGATGGGCAACACTGAAGCTTTCTTT. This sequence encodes CASTAWMGNTEAFF.

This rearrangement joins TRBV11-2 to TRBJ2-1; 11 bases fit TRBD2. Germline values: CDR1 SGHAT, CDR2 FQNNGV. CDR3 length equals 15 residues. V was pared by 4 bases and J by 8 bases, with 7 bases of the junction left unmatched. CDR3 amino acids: CASSYSGRAPHEQFF. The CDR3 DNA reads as TGTGCCAGCAGCTATAGCGGGAGGGCCCCCCATGAGCAGTTCTTC.

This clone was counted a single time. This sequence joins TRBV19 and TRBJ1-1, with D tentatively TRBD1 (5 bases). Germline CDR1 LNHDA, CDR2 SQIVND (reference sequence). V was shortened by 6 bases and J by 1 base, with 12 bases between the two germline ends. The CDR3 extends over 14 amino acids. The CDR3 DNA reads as TGTGCCAGTAGCCGATCCACAGGGAACACTGAAGCTTTCTTT. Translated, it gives CASSRSTGNTEAFF. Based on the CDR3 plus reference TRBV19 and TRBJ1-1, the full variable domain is DGGITQSPKYLFRKEGQNVTLSCEQNLNHDAMYWYRQDPGQGLRLIYYSQIVNDFQKGDIAEGYSVSREKKESFPLTVTSAQKNPTAFYLCASSRSTGNTEAFFGQGTRLTVV.

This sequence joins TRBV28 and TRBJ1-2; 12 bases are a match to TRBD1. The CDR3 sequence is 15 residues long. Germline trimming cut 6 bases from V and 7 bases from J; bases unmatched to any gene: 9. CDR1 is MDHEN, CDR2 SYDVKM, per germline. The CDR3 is CASSLGGTGGRGYTF. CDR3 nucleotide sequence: TGTGCCAGCAGCCTCGGAGGGACAGGGGGCCGTGGCTACACCTTC.

CDR3 DNA: TGCGCCAGCCAGACCATAGCGGACCCTGCAGGTGCAGATACGCAGTATTTT. Encoded protein: CASQTIADPAGADTQYF. V is TRBV5-1 and J is TRBJ2-3; possibly TRBD2 for D (6 bases). V lost 7 bases to trimming and J lost 4 bases, with 25 bases between them. The CDR3 has 17 residues. Germline CDR1 is SGHRS and CDR2 is YFSETQ.

In DNA, the CDR3 is TGTGCCAGCAGCCAGGGAGCCGTAGGTCAGCCCCAGCATTTT. Protein product: CASSQGAVGQPQHF. The chain has TRBV14 and TRBJ1-5; no reliable D call. The V end was cut by 3 bases, the J end by 6 bases, with 12 bases between. The CDR3 consists of 14 residues. Germline CDR1 SGHDN, CDR2 FVKESK.

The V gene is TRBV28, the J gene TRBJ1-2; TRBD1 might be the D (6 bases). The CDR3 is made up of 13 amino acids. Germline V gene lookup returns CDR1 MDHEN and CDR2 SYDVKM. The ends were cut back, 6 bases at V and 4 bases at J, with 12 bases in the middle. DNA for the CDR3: TGTGCCAGCAGCCCACAGGGATTCTATGGCTACACCTTC. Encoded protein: CASSPQGFYGYTF.

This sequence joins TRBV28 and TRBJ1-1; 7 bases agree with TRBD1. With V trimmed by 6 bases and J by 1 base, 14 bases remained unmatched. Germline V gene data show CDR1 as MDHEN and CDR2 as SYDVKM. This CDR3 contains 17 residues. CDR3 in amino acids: CASRTPQRGGANTEAFF. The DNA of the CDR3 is TGTGCCAGCAGAACGCCCCAGCGAGGGGGCGCGAACACTGAAGCTTTCTTT.

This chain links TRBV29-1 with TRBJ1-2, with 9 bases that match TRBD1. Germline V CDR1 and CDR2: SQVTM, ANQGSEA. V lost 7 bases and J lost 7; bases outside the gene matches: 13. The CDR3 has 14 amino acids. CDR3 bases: TGCAGCGCCGGGACAGGGTCAAATCGGCTTGGCTACACCTTC. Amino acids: CSAGTGSNRLGYTF.

This CDR3 is CASSPGTATYNEQFF. CDR3 coding DNA: TGCGCCAGCAGCCCCGGGACAGCTACCTACAATGAGCAGTTCTTC. The chain uses TRBV5-1 and TRBJ2-1; 7 bases match TRBD1. Germline trimming cut 4 bases from V and 2 bases from J; bases unmatched to any gene: 6. Germline V gene sequence: CDR1 SGHRS, CDR2 YFSETQ. The CDR3 is made up of 15 amino acids. Looking up the rest from reference TRBV5-1 and TRBJ2-1 gives the full variable domain: KAGVTQTPRYLIKTRGQQVTLSCSPISGHRSVSWYQQTPGQGLQFLFEYFSETQRNKGNFPGRFSGRQFSNSRSEMNVSTLELGDSALYLCASSPGTATYNEQFFGPGTRLTVL.

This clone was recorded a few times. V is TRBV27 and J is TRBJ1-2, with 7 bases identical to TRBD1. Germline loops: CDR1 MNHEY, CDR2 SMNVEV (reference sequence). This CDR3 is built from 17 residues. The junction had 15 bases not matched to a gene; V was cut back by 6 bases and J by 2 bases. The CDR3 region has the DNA TGTGCCAGCAGCCTTACCCTGCGGGGACAGAAAAACTATGGCTACACCTTC. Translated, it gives CASSLTLRGQKNYGYTF.

In nucleotides, the CDR3 is TGTGCCAGCAGTGGGACAGGGGGTGGCAATCAGCCCCAGCATTTT. This encodes CASSGTGGGNQPQHF. This sequence joins TRBV6-1 and TRBJ1-5; 10 bases align to TRBD1. Trimming at V came to 4 bases and at J to 2 bases, leaving 2 bases not matched to a gene. Germline V gene lookup returns CDR1 MNHNS and CDR2 SASEGT. CDR3 length: 15 residues.

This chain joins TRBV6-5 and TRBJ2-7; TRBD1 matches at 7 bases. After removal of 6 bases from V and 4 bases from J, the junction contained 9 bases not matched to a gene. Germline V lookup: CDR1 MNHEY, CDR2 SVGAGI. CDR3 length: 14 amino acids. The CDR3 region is CASSQGQATYEQYF. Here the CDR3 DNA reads TGTGCCAGCAGCCAAGGACAGGCAACTTACGAGCAGTACTTC.

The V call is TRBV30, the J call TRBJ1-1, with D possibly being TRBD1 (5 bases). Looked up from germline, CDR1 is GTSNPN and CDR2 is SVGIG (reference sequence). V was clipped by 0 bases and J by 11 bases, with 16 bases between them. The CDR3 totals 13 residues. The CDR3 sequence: CAWSVRTRDRAFF. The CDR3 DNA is TGTGCCTGGAGTGTACGTACCAGGGATCGGGCTTTCTTT.